What follows is one TCR beta chain and its context. Its antigen is as yet unknown. The sample belongs to a study of neurological immune-mediated disorders. General study findings and limits: Healthy controls had more TCR clonal expansion than multiple sclerosis, which showed the least, whereas HTLV-1-associated myelopathy showed the most. The absence of any CDR3 amino acid sequence shared by expanded clones across subjects suggests that repertoires were private in all groups.

Germline CDR1 LGHNA, CDR2 YSLEER. V lost 3 bases, J lost 2 bases, and 3 bases stayed unmatched. This CDR3 spans 14 amino acids. Synthesis of cDNA used 5'RACE (with 10-nucleotide random UMIs). Each CDR3 protein gets one entry after TCRdb re-called the 5' RACE reads with MiXCR. Here the sample spans about 50,000 distinct CDR3 sequences, around a tenth being singletons. This clonotype originated in a man between 65 and 79 years old with HTLV-1-associated myelopathy (HAM/TSP). The chain employs TRBV4-3 and TRBJ2-7; 8 bases are shared with TRBD1. The material sequenced was PBMCs. The CDR3 region has the DNA TGCGCCAGCAGCCACGACAGGGGTCCCTACGAGCAGTACTTC. As protein: CASSHDRGPYEQYF.